The next 17 T cell receptor beta chains were all read from a single sample in a study of T cells in Graves' hyperthyroidism and ophthalmopathy. TCR beta CDR3 region amplification was performed from RNA transcripts. A first-round RT-PCR of the TCR CDR3 used the HTBI primer set. TCRdb recomputed calls from the multiplex PCR reads with MiXCR, one row per CDR3 protein. The sample has hundreds of thousands of distinct CDR3 sequences, approximately 36% seen once. What was sequenced was blood. These receptors were collected from a woman aged 40 to 50 with Graves' hyperthyroidism.

J is TRBJ1-1 and V is TRBV6-1, with TRBD1 identical over 8 bases. The CDR3 sequence is 14 residues long. Germline CDR1 is MNHNS and CDR2 is SASEGT. Trimming took 6 bases from V and 5 from J; bases not matched to a gene: 8. CDR3: CASSADRGQTEAFF. For the CDR3, the DNA is TGTGCCAGCAGCGCAGACAGGGGTCAGACTGAAGCTTTCTTT.

In its sample, this clonotype was seen a few times. The gene calls are TRBV12-3 or TRBV12-4 and TRBJ1-1, with unresolved D. Trimming shortened V by 8 bases and J by 4 bases, and 11 bases separated the two germline ends. The CDR3 consists of 12 residues. The CDR3 DNA follows: TGTGCCAGCCTTCGAAAGGCCACTGAAGCTTTCTTT. Its translation is CASLRKATEAFF.

Concerning this clonotype itself: At one end the junction does not follow the germline gene, possibly because of a read error. The genes are TRBV7-9 and TRBJ2-5, with D possibly TRBD2 on 7 matching bases. The CDR3 totals 15 residues. CDR1 is SEHNR and CDR2 is FQNEAQ in the germline V gene (reference sequence). The CDR3 sequence: CASSLGRGAQETQHF. DNA of the CDR3: TGTGCCAGCAGCTTGGGTCGGGGGGCACAAGAGACCCAGCACTTC.

This clonotype was detected ten times or more. The chain couples TRBV5-1 to TRBJ2-2; TRBD1 agrees at 9 bases. The CDR3 spans 14 residues. Germline CDR1 is SGHRS and CDR2 is YFSETQ. V dropped 5 bases and J dropped 3; count of bases not matched to a gene: 2. This chain's CDR3 is CASRQGADTGELFF. DNA of the CDR3: TGCGCCAGCAGACAGGGGGCCGACACCGGGGAGCTGTTTTTT.

This clonotype was counted only a few times. V usage is TRBV5-6 and J usage is TRBJ2-2; D might be TRBD1 (6 bases). Germline loops: CDR1 SGHDT, CDR2 YYEEEE. The ends were cut back, 5 bases at V and 5 bases at J, with 19 bases in the middle. This CDR3 spans 16 amino acids. Written as DNA, the CDR3 is TGTGCCAGCAGTTTTGTGGCTGGGCAGGGGACCGGGGAGCTGTTTTTT. It specifies CASSFVAGQGTGELFF.

This clonotype was seen many times. This chain connects TRBV9 to TRBJ1-2; TRBD1 aligns across 8 bases. Trimming took 3 bases from V and 3 from J; bases not matched to a gene: 13. CDR1 is SGDLS, CDR2 YYNGEE, per germline. The CDR3 contains 17 residues. The chain's CDR3 is CASSGAYGGTGDYGYTF. In DNA form, the CDR3 reads TGTGCCAGCAGCGGCGCCTATGGAGGGACAGGAGACTATGGCTACACCTTC.

This clonotype was seen a handful of times. This chain connects TRBV19 to TRBJ1-5, with unresolved D. The germline V gene encodes CDR1 LNHDA and CDR2 SQIVND (reference sequence). The CDR3 covers 15 residues. The germline V and J ends were trimmed by 9 bases and 5 bases, with 20 bases remaining between them. The CDR3 bases are TGTGCCAGCAGTTTAGCCGGGCCAAACCATCAGCCCCAGCATTTT. This translates into CASSLAGPNHQPQHF.

The J gene is TRBJ1-6, the V gene TRBV7-9; D possibly corresponds to TRBD1 (5 bases). Looked up from germline, CDR1 is SEHNR and CDR2 is FQNEAQ (reference sequence). The CDR3 covers 16 residues. The ends were cut back, 6 bases at V and 7 bases at J, with 19 bases in the middle. DNA of the CDR3: TGTGCCAGCAGTGGACGTCGGGGGGTCCTGAATTCACCCCTCCACTTT. It translates to CASSGRRGVLNSPLHF.

The rearrangement uses TRBV2 and TRBJ2-7; 9 bases align to TRBD1. Trimming at V came to 8 bases and at J to 7 bases, leaving 9 bases not matched to a gene. Germline V gene lookup returns CDR1 SNHLY and CDR2 FYNNEI. The CDR3 has 13 amino acids. The CDR3 spells CASVGQGRPEQYF. The CDR3 coding sequence is TGTGCCAGCGTGGGACAGGGACGCCCAGAGCAGTACTTC.

This clonotype was counted only a few times. The chain combines TRBV7-9 with TRBJ1-4; D is uncertain. Trimming removed 5 bases at V and 11 bases at J, with 12 bases between. The CDR3 contains 12 residues. The V gene's germline CDR1 is SEHNR and CDR2 FQNEAQ (reference sequence). The CDR3 sequence: CASSKKAEKLFF. The CDR3 DNA sequence: TGTGCCAGCAGCAAAAAAGCAGAGAAACTGTTTTTT.

This clonotype was seen only a few times. This sequence joins TRBV28 and TRBJ1-5; 9 bases match TRBD1. CDR1 and CDR2 from the germline V gene are MDHEN and SYDVKM. The junction had 4 bases not matched to a gene; V was cut back by 5 bases and J by 2 bases. The CDR3 spans 15 residues. CDR3 sequence reads: CASSHRDRGNQPQHF. CDR3 bases: TGTGCCAGCAGTCACCGGGACAGGGGCAATCAGCCCCAGCATTTT.

This clonotype showed up many times. The chain couples TRBV24-1 to TRBJ1-4, with 7 bases that match TRBD1. This CDR3 region has 13 residues. With 9 bases clipped from V and 5 bases from J, the junction kept 5 bases outside the gene matches. The germline V gene encodes CDR1 KGHDR and CDR2 SFDVKD. This CDR3 reads CATRGRGNEKLFF. Written as DNA, the CDR3 is TGTGCCACCCGGGGCAGGGGGAATGAAAAACTGTTTTTT.

The sample holds many counts of this clonotype. The V and J genes are TRBV4-3 and TRBJ2-2; a possible D gene is TRBD1 (6 bases). CDR3 length: 16 residues. Trimming took 0 bases from V and 3 from J, leaving 11 bases between them. The germline CDR1 and CDR2 sequences are LGHNA and YSLEER. CDR3 DNA: TGCGCCAGCAGCCAAGAGGCTACAGGGTACACCGGGGAGCTGTTTTTT. The encoded protein is CASSQEATGYTGELFF.

This clonotype was seen at least ten times. This rearrangement joins TRBV7-2 to TRBJ1-2, with D maybe TRBD1 (5 bases). Germline V gene sequence: CDR1 SGHTA, CDR2 FQGNSA. The CDR3 is 13 amino acids. V was shortened by 2 bases and J by 5 bases, with 9 bases between the two germline ends. CDR3 nucleotide sequence: TGTGCCAGCAGCTTACAGGGCATATATGGCTACACCTTC. This translates into CASSLQGIYGYTF.

This chain links TRBV12-3 or TRBV12-4 with TRBJ2-7; TRBD1 matches 7 bases. Trimming took 5 bases from V and 6 from J; bases not matched to a gene: 10. The CDR3 spans 14 residues. CDR3 residues: CASSTGDSRREQYF. DNA of the CDR3: TGTGCCAGCAGTACCGGGGACAGTCGCCGCGAGCAGTACTTC.

This clonotype came up many times. This sequence joins TRBV2 and TRBJ2-2; D is possibly TRBD1 (5 bases). From germline, CDR1 is SNHLY and CDR2 FYNNEI. Trimming pared 6 bases from V and 5 bases from J, leaving 19 bases between. The CDR3 is 16 amino acids. CDR3 coding DNA: TGTGCCAGCAGCAATTCTGCGACAGTAGGAACCGGGGAGCTGTTTTTT. It specifies CASSNSATVGTGELFF.

The table lists this clonotype with many counts. The chain couples TRBV20-1 to TRBJ1-1; D gene ambiguous. CDR3 length equals 12 residues. The V and J ends lost 4 bases and 10 bases respectively, with 16 bases between them. In germline, CDR1 is DFQATT, CDR2 SNEGSKA (reference sequence). In DNA, the CDR3 is TGCAGTGCTAAAGAGGGTGATGGGATAGCTTTCTTT. This gives the protein CSAKEGDGIAFF.